This TCR beta chain derives from a study of CD8+ T cells in alopecia areata. The V segment lost 4 bases and the J segment 6 bases; nucleotides outside the gene matches: 4. The CDR3 is 12 amino acids. Germline V gene data show CDR1 as SGHNT and CDR2 as YYREEE (reference sequence). Whole-study results and caveats: Against the mouse data, patients shared TCRs less clearly, possibly for HLA reasons. Scalp sample sequencing also detects resident alphabeta T cells of normal skin.

T lymphocytes (CD4+ and CD8+) were sorted from PBMCs. Sequencing used cDNA as its template, made by extracting RNA and reverse transcribing it. Assay used: immunoSEQ multiplex PCR; TCRdb lists only in-frame clones, some missing. This table has 200,000 to 250,000 clones, just over 55% appearing once. Concerning this clone itself: Its specificity is not known.

The sequence derives from a human donor in good health. The sample taken for sequencing was CD8+ T cells sorted from blood. This sequence joins TRBV5-4 and TRBJ2-7, with TRBD1 matching over 7 bases. The CDR3 loop is CASSEGTAEQYF. The CDR3 nucleotides read TGTGCCAGCAGCGAGGGGACAGCCGAGCAGTACTTC.